The entry below gives a single TCR beta chain sequence along with its context. Its specificity is not known. The sample comes from a study of T-cell reconstitution after alpha-beta-depleted transplantation in children. General observations from the study: At around two months after transplant, the alpha-beta T cells were reportedly derived from several hundred expanded clones that came from non-depleted graft cells.

Molecular barcoding with unique molecular identifiers was used for the TCRbeta library. Via MiXCR, TCRdb re-called the PCR reads, giving one row per CDR3 protein. Among about 580,000 distinct CDR3 sequences listed, 25% to 30% were seen once. The germline V gene has CDR1 SGHRS and CDR2 YFSETQ. The CDR3 runs to 10 residues. V lost 8 bases to trimming and J lost 3 bases, with 6 bases between them. This chain links TRBV5-1 with TRBJ2-7; the D is unclear. The clonotype was recovered from a boy under two years old with Wiskott-Aldrich syndrome, due to receive a stem cell transplant. Sequencing was performed on PBMCs, taken before TCRalphabeta/CD19-depleted stem cell transplant. The CDR3 loop reads CARVLYEQYF. The CDR3 nucleotides read TGCGCCAGGGTCCTCTACGAGCAGTACTTC.